The present T cell receptor beta chain was sequenced within a study of blood T cell repertoires in COVID-19. V was trimmed by 6 bases and J by 1 base, leaving 13 bases between them. Germline loops: CDR1 SGDLS, CDR2 YYNGEE. This CDR3 is built from 14 residues. Original handling: By means of reference gene primer amplification, nucleated cell counts were estimated. Here immunoSEQ multiplex PCR was the method, and the copy in TCRdb shows in-frame clones only, minus some. Clone size and V and J calls were adopted from that table, with D and trimming inferred from the DNA. The data contain about 330,000 clones, about 91% of them singletons. While infection was still active, Seattle patients were enrolled and then followed longitudinally.

J is TRBJ1-2 and V is TRBV9, with D possibly TRBD1 on 6 matching bases. The origin of this receptor is a young man with COVID-19, enrolled during active disease. What was sequenced was peripheral blood. The CDR3 DNA reads as TGTGCCAGCACACAGGGTTGGGGTAACTATGGCTACACCTTC. This sequence encodes CASTQGWGNYGYTF. Full variable domain (missing parts from reference TRBV9 and TRBJ1-2): DSGVTQTPKHLITATGQRVTLRCSPRSGDLSVYWYQQSLDQGLQFLIQYYNGEERAKGNILERFSAQQFPDLHSELNLSSLELGDSALYFCASTQGWGNYGYTFGSGTRLTVV.